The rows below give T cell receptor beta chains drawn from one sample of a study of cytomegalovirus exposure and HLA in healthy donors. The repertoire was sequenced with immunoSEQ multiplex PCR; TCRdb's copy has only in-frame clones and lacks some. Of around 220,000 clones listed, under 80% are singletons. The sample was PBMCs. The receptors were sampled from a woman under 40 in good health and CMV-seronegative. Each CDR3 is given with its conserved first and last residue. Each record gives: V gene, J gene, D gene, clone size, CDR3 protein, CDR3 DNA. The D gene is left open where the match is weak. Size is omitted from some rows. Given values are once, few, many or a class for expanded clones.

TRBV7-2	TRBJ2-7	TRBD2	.	CASSPTRGGNEQYF	TGTGCCAGCAGCCCTACTCGGGGGGGAAACGAGCAGTACTTC
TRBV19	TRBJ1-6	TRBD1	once	CASSIKRGQGFNSPLHF	TGTGCCAGTAGTATAAAGAGGGGACAGGGCTTTAATTCACCCCTCCACTTT
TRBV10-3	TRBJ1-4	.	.	CAISEIPGVNEKLFF	TGTGCCATCAGTGAGATCCCGGGTGTAAATGAAAAACTGTTTTTT
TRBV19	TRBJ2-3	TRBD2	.	CATQPGLPRDTQYF	TGTGCCACCCAACCGGGACTACCCCGGGATACGCAGTATTTT
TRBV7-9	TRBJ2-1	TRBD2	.	CASTAGLAGYNEQFF	TGTGCCAGCACTGCGGGACTAGCGGGATACAATGAGCAGTTCTTC
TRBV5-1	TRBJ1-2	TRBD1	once	CASGALQGFKDGYTF	TGCGCCAGCGGCGCATTACAGGGGTTTAAAGATGGCTACACCTTC
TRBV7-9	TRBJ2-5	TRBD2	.	CASSPGASGGETQYF	TGTGCCAGCAGCCCCGGAGCTAGCGGAGGGGAGACCCAGTACTTC
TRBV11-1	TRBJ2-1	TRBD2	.	CASSWVGLALYNEQFF	TGTGCCAGCAGCTGGGTCGGACTAGCGCTCTACAATGAGCAGTTCTTC
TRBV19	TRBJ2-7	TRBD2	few	CASSISSGRAYEQYF	TGTGCCAGTAGTATCTCTAGCGGGAGGGCCTACGAGCAGTACTTC
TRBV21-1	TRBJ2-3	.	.	CASSETSGGWGTDTQYF	TGTGCCAGCAGCGAGACTAGCGGGGGGTGGGGCACAGATACGCAGTATTTT
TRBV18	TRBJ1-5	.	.	CASSPPGNQPQHF	TGTGCCAGCTCACCTCCGGGGAATCAGCCCCAGCATTTT
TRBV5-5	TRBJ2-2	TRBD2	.	CASSSGLAGGTGELFF	TGTGCCAGCAGCTCTGGACTAGCGGGAGGCACCGGGGAGCTGTTTTTT
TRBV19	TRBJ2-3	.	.	CASRSYREFTDTQYF	TGTGCCAGTAGGAGCTACAGGGAATTCACAGATACGCAGTATTTT
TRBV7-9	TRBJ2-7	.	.	CASSLAGTSYEQYF	TGTGCCAGCAGCTTAGCCGGGACAAGTTACGAGCAGTACTTC
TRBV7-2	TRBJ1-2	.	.	CASSLYPRGSSYGYTF	TGTGCCAGCAGCTTATACCCCCGCGGGAGTAGCTATGGCTACACCTTC
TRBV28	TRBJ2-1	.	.	CASSLFRSYNEQFF	TGTGCCAGCAGTTTGTTCCGCTCCTACAATGAGCAGTTCTTC
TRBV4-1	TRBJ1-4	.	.	CASSQGRGRDEKLFF	TGCGCCAGCAGCCAAGGGCGGGGGCGAGATGAAAAACTGTTTTTT